This T cell receptor (beta chain) was captured in a study of blood T cells in healthy people across ages. Study observations and caveats: Unsorted PBMC material precluded a definitive naive versus antigen-experienced comparison. Age showed a roughly linear inverse relationship with TCR beta diversity per million T cells.

This clonotype turned up a few times. The antigen is unknown. Each donor gave 9.5 to 10 milliliters of peripheral blood. Per sample, no less than 6 micrograms of total RNA were extracted. The use of a sample-barcoded 5' primer and a J-beta primer mix characterized a second PCR of about 7 to 12 cycles. From the 5' RACE reads, TCRdb called clonotypes with MiXCR, one entry per CDR3 protein. This table has approximately 670,000 distinct CDR3 sequences, around two fifths appearing once. CDR3 length: 17 residues. Germline CDR1 SQVTM, CDR2 ANQGSEA. J is TRBJ2-1 and V is TRBV29-1; 11 nucleotides match TRBD2. TRBJ2-7 explains the end of the DNA better; the J call may be wrong. This receptor was obtained from a man at least 80 years old in good health. Sequenced: blood. The chain's CDR3 is CSVRGLAGGQGYNEQYF. DNA for the CDR3: TGCAGCGTTCGGGGGTTAGCGGGAGGGCAGGGCTACAATGAGCAGTACTTC.